This record concerns one T cell receptor beta chain sequence. This sample was taken from a study of T-cell reconstitution after alpha-beta-depleted transplantation in children. The authors prepared the TCRbeta library with unique molecular identifiers. TCRdb used MiXCR to reprocess the PCR reads, holding one entry per CDR3 protein. Of 350,000 to 450,000 distinct CDR3 sequences in the sample, around 21% were seen once. The V gene lost 4 bases and the J gene lost 5 bases, with 14 bases spanning the gap. The CDR3 is 15 residues long. The TCR comes from a human donor who donated a stem cell graft to a child with acute myeloid leukemia. The sequencing used PBMCs from the stem cell graft donor, collected from the stem cell graft. The V gene is TRBV12-3 or TRBV12-4, the J gene TRBJ2-2, with D tentatively TRBD2 (6 bases). CDR3 protein: CASSYRDSGTGELFF. CDR3 coding DNA: TGTGCCAGCAGTTATCGGGACTCGGGGACCGGGGAGCTGTTTTTT.